Listed below are T cell receptor beta chains from one sample, sequenced in a study of blood T cells in healthy people across ages. In TCRdb, the 5' RACE reads were re-called with MiXCR into one record per CDR3 protein. The sample has about 830,000 distinct CDR3 sequences; approximately 67% are singletons. Input material: blood. The receptors come from a man younger than 40 in good health. The CDR3 runs from the conserved cysteine through the conserved F or W. A D gene is named only where the DNA matches it firmly. Clone size is shown for a subset of rows, as once, few, many or a class of expanded clone.

. | . | TRBJ2-3 | TRBV27 | CASSCVPNVGDTQYF | TGTGCCAGCAGTTGCGTTCCCAATGTGGGGGATACGCAGTATTTT
many | TRBD2 | TRBJ2-3 | TRBV6-5 | CASSYSRVPSGITDTQYF | TGTGCCAGCAGTTACTCGAGGGTTCCTAGCGGGATCACAGATACGCAGTATTTT
. | . | TRBJ2-1 | TRBV6-4 | CASSPSTKAGEQFF | TGTGCCAGCAGCCCCTCCACTAAGGCGGGGGAGCAGTTCTTC
. | . | TRBJ2-1 | TRBV15 | CATSRDLRADYNEQFF | TGTGCCACCAGCAGAGATCTCCGGGCCGACTACAATGAGCAGTTCTTC
. | . | TRBJ2-1 | TRBV19 | CASSGGPWKEQFF | TGTGCCAGTAGTGGGGGCCCTTGGAAGGAGCAGTTCTTC
. | TRBD1 | TRBJ2-3 | TRBV5-5 | CASSLGTGGFTDTQYF | TGTGCCAGCAGCTTGGGAACAGGGGGCTTCACAGATACGCAGTATTTT
few | TRBD2 | TRBJ2-1 | TRBV27 | CASTEGTSGYNEQFF | TGTGCCAGCACCGAAGGGACTAGCGGTTACAATGAGCAGTTCTTC
. | . | TRBJ2-5 | TRBV7-8 | CASSLVLTMQETQYF | TGTGCCAGCAGCTTAGTGTTGACCATGCAAGAGACCCAGTACTTC
. | . | TRBJ2-1 | TRBV7-6 | CASSLEAWGALYNEQFF | TGTGCCAGCAGCTTAGAGGCTTGGGGGGCACTCTACAATGAGCAGTTCTTC
. | . | TRBJ1-5 | TRBV5-5 | CASSPQGVEPQHF | TGTGCCAGCAGCCCACAGGGAGTGGAGCCCCAGCATTTT
few | . | TRBJ2-5 | TRBV20-1 | CSAGPRTLGQYF | TGCAGTGCTGGACCCCGGACACTAGGGCAGTACTTC
. | TRBD1 | TRBJ1-4 | TRBV7-3 | CASSLRTGYPPGEKLFF | TGTGCCAGCAGCCTGCGGACAGGTTATCCCCCAGGCGAAAAACTGTTTTTT
. | TRBD1 | TRBJ1-1 | TRBV6-4 | CASSGSGQGNTEAFF | TGTGCCAGCAGTGGATCGGGACAGGGGAACACTGAAGCTTTCTTT
few | TRBD1 | TRBJ1-5 | TRBV6-2/TRBV6-3 | CASDLGRGHQPQHF | TGTGCCAGCGACCTGGGCAGGGGGCATCAGCCCCAGCATTTT
. | TRBD1 | TRBJ2-7 | TRBV4-3 | CASSQGTGAGTAYEQYF | TGCGCCAGCAGCCAAGGAACCGGGGCCGGGACAGCTTACGAGCAGTACTTC